This T cell receptor (beta chain) appears in the sequencing data of a study of shared clonotypes between healthy human individuals. Across the study: Researchers assigned three CD4 naive, three CD4 memory, two CD8 naive and one CD8 memory plate to each donor. Overall study results and limits: Clonotypes which were not shared had lower generation probabilities than clonotypes that all four donors shared. Across a few donors, naive CD4 shared around 5%, naive CD8 less than 4%, memory CD4 over 2%, memory CD8 around 0.36%.

Points on this clone: Its antigen is as yet unknown.

When replicate PCRs were run on sorted subsets, they used around 200 ng DNA, some 29,000 T cell genomes. Libraries were prepared by immunoSEQ multiplex PCR; TCRdb keeps only in-frame clonotypes and omits some of them. The sample shows some 1 million clones, more than 65% of them seen only once. This TCR derives from a man between 18 and 35 years old in good health. The sample consisted of memory CD4+ T cells sorted from blood. Subset of the sample: CD45RA-negative fraction.

The CDR3 sequence is CASSGGQPFNEKLFF. The DNA for the CDR3 is TGTGCCAGCAGCGGGGGACAGCCGTTTAATGAAAAACTGTTTTTT. The chain employs TRBV9 and TRBJ1-4; 7 bases fit TRBD1. Looked up from germline, CDR1 is SGDLS and CDR2 is YYNGEE. V shed 3 bases, J shed 4 bases, and the junction held 6 bases outside the gene matches. The CDR3 spans 15 residues.